This record concerns one TCR beta chain sequence. Over several immunoSEQ plates, each subset's genomic DNA was distributed in even portions. In the study's own analysis: ImmunoSEQ output held junction-only sequences without quality scores, so filtering differed. Assay: immunoSEQ multiplex PCR; the TCRdb copy retains only in-frame clones and omits some. The V and J calls and the clone size are those of that table, but D and trimming were determined from the DNA. The table records 400,000 to 500,000 clones, roughly 78% of them present only once. Germline V gene sequence: CDR1 LNHDA, CDR2 SQIVND (reference sequence). The J segment lost 3 bases and the V segment lost 6 bases, leaving 8 bases of the junction unmatched. The CDR3 is 15 residues long. This record comes from a study of shared clonotypes between healthy human individuals. Healthy HIV-negative adults with no recent acute infections or vaccinations were recruited as donors.

This receptor was obtained from a woman between 35 and 50 years old in good health. Some clones in this sample may be carry-over from other donors' samples. The V gene is TRBV19, the J gene TRBJ2-7, with TRBD2 matching over 10 bases. Sequencing used PBMCs. CDR3 amino acids: CASSHLAGAYYEQYF. CDR3 coding DNA: TGTGCCAGTAGCCACCTAGCGGGAGCGTACTACGAGCAGTACTTC.